The 10 T cell receptor beta chains presented below share a single source sample, sequenced in a study of tumor and adjacent non-tumor tissue in lung cancer. The template was RNA from unsorted bulk tissue. The normal lung tissue was taken more than 3 cm from the tumor edge. The library came from three nested PCR rounds adapted from ARM-PCR protocols. In TCRdb, the multiplex PCR reads were re-called with MiXCR into one record per CDR3 protein. Among 60,000 to 85,000 distinct CDR3 sequences listed, 75% to 85% were seen once. The sample taken for sequencing was distant non-tumor lung tissue. Receptors originate from a man aged 60 to 69 with non-small cell lung cancer.

About this clonotype: This sequence may be a read error, since a much larger clone differs from it by one base. This chain uses TRBV21-1 with TRBJ1-6. TRBV21-1 represents a pseudogene. The length of the CDR3 is 16 residues. CDR3 nucleotides: TGTGCCAGCAGCAAATGGGACGGGAGATTGAATTCACCCCTCCACTTT. Translation gives CASSKWDGRLNSPLHF.

This clonotype was observed at least ten times. The chain is built from TRBV28 and TRBJ2-1; D is possibly TRBD2 (5 bases). The CDR3 runs to 14 residues. Trimming cost V 5 bases and J 4 bases, with 12 bases left between them. Per germline, CDR1 MDHEN and CDR2 SYDVKM. The CDR3 nucleotides are TGTGCCAGCAGTCCCGGACTGCCTTACAATGAGCAGTTCTTC. It is translated as CASSPGLPYNEQFF.

Concerning this clonotype: The junction does not match germline at one end; this may be a read error. CDR3 loop: CTCSQGGELFF. DNA of the CDR3: TGTACCTGCAGCCAAGGGGGTGAGCTGTTCTTC. The rearrangement links TRBV4-2 to TRBJ2-1, with D possibly matching TRBD1 (6 bases). Per germline, CDR1 LGHNA and CDR2 YNFKEQ. The CDR3 is 11 amino acids.

On this clonotype itself: Here the CDR3 omits its conserved ending phenylalanine or tryptophan, so a read error is the likely source. This chain links TRBV10-2 with TRBJ1-1; no clear D. The CDR3 sequence is 12 residues long. Germline V gives CDR1 WSHSY, CDR2 SAAADI. The CDR3 DNA is TGCGCTAGCAGTTCGCTCGGTCCTGAGGCTTTCTAT. Its protein is CASSSLGPEAFY.

This clonotype was picked up one time. This CDR3 fails to terminate in the conserved phenylalanine or tryptophan, so it likely reflects a read error. The DNA is omitted, as the CDR3 cannot be located on it reliably, and the CDR3 follows TCRdb's listing. This CDR3 reads CVSSDEYDYEHYL. The chain links TRBV12-3 or TRBV12-4 to TRBJ2-7. The CDR3 is made up of 13 amino acids, end residues included.

Details on this clonotype: Mismatch with germline at one junction end may stem from a read error. The J gene is TRBJ1-2, the V gene TRBV5-4, with D uncertain. Germline V CDR1 and CDR2: SGHNT, YYREEE (reference sequence). This CDR3 has 15 amino acids. DNA for the CDR3: TGTGCCGGCAGCTTGATGGTGGGCCACAACTATGGCTACACCTTC. It specifies CAGSLMVGHNYGYTF.

This clonotype has just one count. The CDR3 end shows no conserved phenylalanine or tryptophan, and so a read error is likely. No DNA is shown, since the ends of the CDR3 on it are uncertain; the CDR3 is the one TCRdb lists. The J gene is TRBJ2-5, the V gene TRBV29-1. CDR1 and CDR2 from the germline V gene are SQVTM and ANQGSEA. The CDR3 contains 13 residues when both ends are counted. CDR3 residues: CSVERGVQETQCV.

As regards this clonotype: A read error is possible here, since a much larger clone lies one base away. The J gene is TRBJ1-5, the V gene TRBV12-3 or TRBV12-4, with 8 bases matching TRBD1. The CDR3 extends over 15 amino acids. CDR3 in amino acids: CTSSRLGQGNQPRHF. Written as DNA, the CDR3 is TGTACCAGCAGTCGACTTGGACAGGGCAATCAGCCCCGGCATTTT.

The gene calls are TRBV6-5 and TRBJ2-2; 10 bases are a match to TRBD1. J lost 4 bases, V lost 6 bases, and 5 bases had no gene match. The CDR3 length is 15 residues. The germline CDR1 and CDR2 sequences are MNHEY and SVGAGI. The CDR3 protein is CASRLGQGTTGELFF. The CDR3 coding sequence is TGTGCCAGCAGACTGGGACAGGGGACCACCGGGGAGCTGTTTTTT.

With respect to this clonotype: A read error may produce the germline difference seen at one junction end. This chain joins TRBV13 and TRBJ2-5; 8 bases map to TRBD2. The germline gives CDR1 PRHDT, CDR2 FYEKMQ (reference sequence). CDR3 length: 16 residues. The CDR3 DNA reads TGTGTCAGCAGCCTCGGACTAGCAGGTTTACAAGAGACCCAGTACTTC. This translates into CVSSLGLAGLQETQYF.